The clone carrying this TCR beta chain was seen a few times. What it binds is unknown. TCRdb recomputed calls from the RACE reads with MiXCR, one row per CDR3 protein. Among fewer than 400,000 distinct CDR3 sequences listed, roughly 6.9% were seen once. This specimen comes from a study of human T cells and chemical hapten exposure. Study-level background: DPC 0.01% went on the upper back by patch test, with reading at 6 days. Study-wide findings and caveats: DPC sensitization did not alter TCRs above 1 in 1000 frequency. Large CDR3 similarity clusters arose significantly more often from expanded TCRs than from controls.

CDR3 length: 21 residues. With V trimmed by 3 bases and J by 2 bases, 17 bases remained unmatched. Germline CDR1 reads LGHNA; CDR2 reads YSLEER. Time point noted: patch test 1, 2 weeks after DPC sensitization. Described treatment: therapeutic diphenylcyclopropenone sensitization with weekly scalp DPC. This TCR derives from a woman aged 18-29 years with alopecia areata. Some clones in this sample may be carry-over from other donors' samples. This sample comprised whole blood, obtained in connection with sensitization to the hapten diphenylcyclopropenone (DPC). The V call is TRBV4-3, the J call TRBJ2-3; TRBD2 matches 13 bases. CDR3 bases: TGCGCCAGCAGCCAGGATATGGGACTAGCGGGGATTAGAAGGTACACAGATACGCAGTATTTT. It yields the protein CASSQDMGLAGIRRYTDTQYF.